This T cell receptor (beta chain) is from a study of cytomegalovirus exposure and HLA in healthy donors. Findings and limits, study-wide: Productive rates of about 90% or about 30% were seen for most TCR beta V segments in an earlier analysis. Presence/absence analysis assumed near-uniform sequencing depth across donors.

PCR amplification relied on 60 Vbeta primers (plus 13 Jbeta primers). Sequencing used immunoSEQ multiplex PCR; TCRdb keeps in-frame clones, though not all of them. The table for this sample gives around 50,000 clones. V lost 9 bases, J lost 0 bases, and 8 bases stayed unmatched. The CDR3 contains 14 residues. CDR1 SEHNR and CDR2 FQNEAQ come from the germline V gene (reference sequence). Concerning this clone itself: As yet, its antigen is unknown.

Nominal health characterized the donors when sampled, though unrecorded immune exposures were likely. The TCR sequence derives from a male donor in good health and CMV-seronegative. The J gene is TRBJ2-7, the V gene TRBV7-9; 7 bases line up with TRBD1. Sequences were obtained from PBMCs. The CDR3 nucleotides read TGTGCCAGTGCAGCGACAGGGTACTCCTACGAGCAGTACTTC. The encoded protein is CASAATGYSYEQYF.